The present TCR beta chain was sequenced within a study of blood T cell repertoires in COVID-19. Study information: Acute and convalescent COVID-19 specimens originated in the United States, Italy and Spain. T cells, B-cell-depleted T cells, or PBMCs supplied cDNA or gDNA.

Trimming cost V 9 bases and J 5 bases; bases outside gene matches: 11. CDR1 is KGHDR and CDR2 is SFDVKD in the germline V gene. This CDR3 is built from 15 residues. In the study's own analysis: Nucleated cell number was recorded as an estimate derived from reference gene primer amplification. The table came from immunoSEQ multiplex PCR; TCRdb's copy has only in-frame clones and leaves some out. V and J calls and clone size are those listed in that table; D and trimming were worked out from the DNA. The sample has some 180,000 clones, more than 80% seen once. The gene calls are TRBV24-1 and TRBJ1-1, with TRBD1 identical over 10 bases. This sequence originates from a woman aged 55-70 years with acute or convalescent COVID-19. Material: peripheral blood. CDR3 loop: CATAQTGGLSTEAFF. The CDR3 nucleotides are TGTGCCACCGCCCAGACAGGGGGCTTGAGTACTGAAGCTTTCTTT.